This note documents a single T cell receptor beta chain sequence. TCRdb's table, derived via immunoSEQ multiplex PCR, lists solely in-frame clones and lacks some. The table includes 140,000 or so clones, 70% to 90% detected once. This sample is part of a study of blood T cell repertoires in COVID-19. Study in general: There were acute and convalescent COVID-19 samples, and they came from the United States, Italy and Spain.

The ends were cut back, 8 bases at V and 2 bases at J, with 15 bases in the middle. This CDR3 has 14 residues. CDR1 is WNHNN, CDR2 SYGVQD, per germline (reference sequence). The chain carries TRBV10-1 and TRBJ1-2; no clear D. The sample consisted of peripheral blood. The receptor comes from a human donor with acute or convalescent COVID-19. The donor label of this sample is uncertain. The CDR3 here is CASATSGLNYGYTF. In DNA, the CDR3 is TGCGCCAGCGCCACCTCAGGACTCAACTATGGCTACACCTTC.